A selection of T cell receptor beta chains follows, all from one sample in a study of Tregs in tolerant kidney transplant recipients. Assay used: immunoSEQ multiplex PCR; TCRdb lists only in-frame clones, some missing. The sample has approximately 60,000 clones; around 98% are singletons. The material was Tregs from blood, obtained before the transplant. These receptors were obtained from a human donor who received a combined kidney and bone marrow transplant. The CDR3 runs from the conserved cysteine through the conserved F or W. The D gene is left open where the match is weak. Size is stated for part of the rows, as once, few or many counts, or as a class when the clone is expanded.

j_gene: TRBJ1-1; abundance: .; d_gene: TRBD1; v_gene: TRBV30; CDR3nt: TGTGCCTGGAGGGTGAACAGGGGGCCCACTGAAGCTTTCTTT; CDR3aa: CAWRVNRGPTEAFF
j_gene: TRBJ1-2; abundance: .; d_gene: TRBD1; v_gene: TRBV29-1; CDR3nt: TGCAGCGTGAGGGGGCAGGGGGAATATGGCTACACCTTC; CDR3aa: CSVRGQGEYGYTF
j_gene: TRBJ2-3; abundance: .; d_gene: .; v_gene: TRBV6-5; CDR3nt: TGTGCCAGCAGTTACTCGGTACAGGCCCCGGATAAGCAGTATTTT; CDR3aa: CASSYSVQAPDKQYF
j_gene: TRBJ2-3; abundance: once; d_gene: .; v_gene: TRBV30; CDR3nt: TGTGCCTGGAGTGTACAAGATACGCAGTATTTT; CDR3aa: CAWSVQDTQYF
j_gene: TRBJ2-5; abundance: .; d_gene: .; v_gene: TRBV11-2; CDR3nt: TGTGCCAGCAGCTTACGGGGGTTCTCCCAAGAGACCCAGTACTTC; CDR3aa: CASSLRGFSQETQYF
j_gene: TRBJ2-7; abundance: once; d_gene: TRBD2; v_gene: TRBV11-1; CDR3nt: TGTGCCAGCAGCGCCCAGGGAGGGGACTACGAGCAGTACTTC; CDR3aa: CASSAQGGDYEQYF
j_gene: TRBJ2-3; abundance: .; d_gene: .; v_gene: TRBV5-1; CDR3nt: TGCGCCAGCAGCTTGGCCGTTGGAGGGGCCCCTGTAGATACGCAGTATTTT; CDR3aa: CASSLAVGGAPVDTQYF
j_gene: TRBJ1-5; abundance: once; d_gene: .; v_gene: TRBV6-6; CDR3nt: TGTGCCAGCAGTTACTCGGGGGGGACTCAGCCCCAGCATTTT; CDR3aa: CASSYSGGTQPQHF
j_gene: TRBJ1-2; abundance: .; d_gene: .; v_gene: TRBV5-1; CDR3nt: TGCGCCAGCAGCAACTATCGCGGCTACACCTTC; CDR3aa: CASSNYRGYTF
j_gene: TRBJ1-2; abundance: once; d_gene: .; v_gene: TRBV4-2; CDR3nt: TGTGCCAGCAGATCCGGGACAAGCTTTAACTATGGCTACACCTTC; CDR3aa: CASRSGTSFNYGYTF